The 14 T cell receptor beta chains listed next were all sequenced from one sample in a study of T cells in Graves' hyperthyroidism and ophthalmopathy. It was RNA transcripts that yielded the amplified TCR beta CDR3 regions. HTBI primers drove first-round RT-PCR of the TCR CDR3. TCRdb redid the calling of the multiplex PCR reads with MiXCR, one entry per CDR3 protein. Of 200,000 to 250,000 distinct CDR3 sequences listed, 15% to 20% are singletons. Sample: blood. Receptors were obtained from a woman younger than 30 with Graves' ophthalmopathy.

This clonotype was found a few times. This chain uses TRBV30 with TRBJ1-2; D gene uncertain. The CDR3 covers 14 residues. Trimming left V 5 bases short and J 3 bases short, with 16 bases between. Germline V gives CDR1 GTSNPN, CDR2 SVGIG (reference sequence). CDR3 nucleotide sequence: TGTGCCTGGGGGTTGGGTGGGCCCTACTATGGCTACACCTTC. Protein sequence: CAWGLGGPYYGYTF.

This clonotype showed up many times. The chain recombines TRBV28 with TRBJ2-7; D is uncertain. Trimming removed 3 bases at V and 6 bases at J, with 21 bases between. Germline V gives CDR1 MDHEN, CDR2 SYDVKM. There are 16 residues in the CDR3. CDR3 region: CASSFGPALSIGEQYF. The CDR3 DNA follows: TGTGCCAGCAGTTTTGGACCCGCGCTCAGCATTGGCGAGCAGTACTTC.

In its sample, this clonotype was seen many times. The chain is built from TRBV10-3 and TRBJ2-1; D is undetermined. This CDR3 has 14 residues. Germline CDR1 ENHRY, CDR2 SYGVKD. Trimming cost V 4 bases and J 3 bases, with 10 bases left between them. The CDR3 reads CAISVAESYNEQFF. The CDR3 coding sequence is TGTGCCATCAGTGTGGCGGAGAGCTACAATGAGCAGTTCTTC.

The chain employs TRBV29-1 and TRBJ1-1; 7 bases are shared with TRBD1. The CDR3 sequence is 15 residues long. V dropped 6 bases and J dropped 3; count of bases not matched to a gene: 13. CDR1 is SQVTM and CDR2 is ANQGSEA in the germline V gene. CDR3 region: CSVSQGWGGDTEAFF. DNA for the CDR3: TGCAGCGTATCACAGGGGTGGGGAGGGGACACTGAAGCTTTCTTT.

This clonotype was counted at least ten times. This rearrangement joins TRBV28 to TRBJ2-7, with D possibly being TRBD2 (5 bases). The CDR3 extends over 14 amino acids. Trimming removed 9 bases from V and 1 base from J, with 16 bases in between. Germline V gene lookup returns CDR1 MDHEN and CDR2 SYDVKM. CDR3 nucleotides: TGTGCCAGTCAGTGGGAGACAAATTCCTACGAGCAGTACTTC. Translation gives CASQWETNSYEQYF.

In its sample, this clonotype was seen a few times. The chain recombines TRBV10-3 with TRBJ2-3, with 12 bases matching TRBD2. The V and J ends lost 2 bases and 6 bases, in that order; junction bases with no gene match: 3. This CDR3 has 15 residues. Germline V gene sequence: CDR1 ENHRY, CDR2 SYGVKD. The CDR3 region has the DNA TGTGCCATCAGTGAGGGACTAGCGGGAAGGGATACGCAGTATTTT. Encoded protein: CAISEGLAGRDTQYF.

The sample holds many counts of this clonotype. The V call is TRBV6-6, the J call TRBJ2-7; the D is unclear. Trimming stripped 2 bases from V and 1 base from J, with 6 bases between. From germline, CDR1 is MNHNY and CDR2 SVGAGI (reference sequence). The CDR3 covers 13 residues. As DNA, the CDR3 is TGTGCCAGCAGTTACAGGACGTCCTACGAGCAGTACTTC. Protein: CASSYRTSYEQYF.

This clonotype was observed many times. CDR3 in amino acids: CASSLYPDPQETQYF. The CDR3, as DNA: TGTGCCAGCAGCTTGTACCCAGATCCACAAGAGACCCAGTACTTC. V usage is TRBV5-4 and J usage is TRBJ2-5; D not certain. Germline values: CDR1 SGHNT, CDR2 YYREEE (reference sequence). The germline V and J ends were trimmed by 1 base and 2 bases, with 12 bases remaining between them. This CDR3 has 15 residues.

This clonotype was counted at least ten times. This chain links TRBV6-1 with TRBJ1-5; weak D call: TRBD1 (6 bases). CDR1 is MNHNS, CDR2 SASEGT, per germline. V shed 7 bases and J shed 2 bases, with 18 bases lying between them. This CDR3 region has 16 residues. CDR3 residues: CASMTGSGSGNQPQHF. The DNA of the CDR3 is TGTGCCAGCATGACAGGTTCAGGGTCCGGCAATCAGCCCCAGCATTTT.

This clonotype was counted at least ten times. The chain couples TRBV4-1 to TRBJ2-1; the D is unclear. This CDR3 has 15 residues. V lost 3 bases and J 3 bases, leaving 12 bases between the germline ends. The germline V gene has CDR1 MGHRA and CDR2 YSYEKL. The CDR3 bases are TGCGCCAGCAGCCATCTGGCGACCCGCTACAATGAGCAGTTCTTC. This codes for CASSHLATRYNEQFF.

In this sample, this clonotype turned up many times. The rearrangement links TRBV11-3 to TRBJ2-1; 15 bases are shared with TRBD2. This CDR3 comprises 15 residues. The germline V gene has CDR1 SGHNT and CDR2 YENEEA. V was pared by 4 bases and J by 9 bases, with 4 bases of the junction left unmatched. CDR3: CASSSGLAGGREQFF. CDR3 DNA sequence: TGTGCCAGCAGCTCAGGACTAGCGGGGGGGCGTGAGCAGTTCTTC.

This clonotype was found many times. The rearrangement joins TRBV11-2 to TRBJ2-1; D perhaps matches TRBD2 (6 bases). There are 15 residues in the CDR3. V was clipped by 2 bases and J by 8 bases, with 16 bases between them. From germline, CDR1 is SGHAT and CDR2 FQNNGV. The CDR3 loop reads CASSLQGLASDEQFF. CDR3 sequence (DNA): TGTGCCAGCAGCTTACAGGGTCTGGCTAGCGATGAGCAGTTCTTC.

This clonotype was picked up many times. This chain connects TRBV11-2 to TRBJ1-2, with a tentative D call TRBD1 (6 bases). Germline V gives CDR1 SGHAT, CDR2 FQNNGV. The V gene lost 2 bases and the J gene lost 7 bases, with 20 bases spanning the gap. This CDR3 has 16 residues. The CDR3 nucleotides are TGTGCCAGCAGCTTAAATCCTCAGGGACACACGGGTGGCTACACCTTC. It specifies CASSLNPQGHTGGYTF. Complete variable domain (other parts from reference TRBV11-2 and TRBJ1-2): EAGVAQSPRYKIIEKRQSVAFWCNPISGHATLYWYQQILGQGPKLLIQFQNNGVVDDSQLPKDRFSAERLKGVDSTLKIQPAKLEDSAVYLCASSLNPQGHTGGYTFGSGTRLTVV.

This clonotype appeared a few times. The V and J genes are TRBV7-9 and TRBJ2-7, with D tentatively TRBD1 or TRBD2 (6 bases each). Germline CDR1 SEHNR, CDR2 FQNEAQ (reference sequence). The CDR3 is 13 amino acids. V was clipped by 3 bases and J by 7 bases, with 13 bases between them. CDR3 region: CASSLVGGGEQYF. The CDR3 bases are TGTGCCAGCAGCTTGGTGGGGGGCGGGGAGCAGTACTTC.